A single sample gave rise to the 24 T cell receptor beta chains below, sequenced in a study of response to subunit inactivated influenza vaccine. TCRdb reprocessed the RT-PCR reads with MiXCR, giving one entry per CDR3 protein. The data show almost 600,000 distinct CDR3 sequences, 14% seen once. The sample here was PBMCs from blood, taken 11 to 12 days after vaccination. The receptors originated from a man between 45 and 60 years old who received an inactivated influenza vaccine.

This clonotype was seen a handful of times. This rearrangement joins TRBV7-2 to TRBJ2-3, with no clear D. The V gene lost 5 bases and the J gene lost 0 bases, with 9 bases spanning the gap. Per germline, CDR1 SGHTA and CDR2 FQGNSA. The CDR3 has 14 amino acids. Here the CDR3 reads CASSPTPSTDTQYF. The CDR3 region has the DNA TGTGCCAGCAGCCCTACACCGAGCACAGATACGCAGTATTTT. Combining the CDR3 with reference TRBV7-2 and TRBJ2-3 gives the whole variable domain GAGVSQSPSNKVTEKGKDVELRCDPISGHTALYWYRQSLGQGLEFLIYFQGNSAPDKSGLPSDRFSAERTGGSVSTLTIQRTQQEDSAVYLCASSPTPSTDTQYFGPGTRLTVL.

The CDR3 sequence is CASSPRVGDTQYF. The CDR3 bases are TGTGCCAGCAGCCCCCGGGTGGGAGATACGCAGTATTTT. V usage is TRBV11-3 and J usage is TRBJ2-3; D is unresolved. The CDR3 length is 13 residues. V lost 5 bases and J 5 bases, leaving 11 bases between the germline ends. CDR1 SGHNT and CDR2 YENEEA come from the germline V gene.

The rearrangement uses TRBV29-1 and TRBJ1-2, with TRBD1 matching 7 bases. J was trimmed by 7 bases and V by 4 bases; bases with no gene match: 9. The germline CDR1 and CDR2 sequences are SQVTM and ANQGSEA. The CDR3 is made up of 13 amino acids. CDR3 DNA: TGCAGCGTTGTCGGTCAGGGGGTGCGTGGCTACACCTTC. Translating gives CSVVGQGVRGYTF.

The sample holds a few counts of this clonotype. J is TRBJ2-7 and V is TRBV6-1; 7 nucleotides align to TRBD1. The CDR3 totals 13 residues. Unmatched junction bases numbered 5, after V lost 6 bases and J lost 3 bases. Per germline, CDR1 MNHNS and CDR2 SASEGT. In DNA, the CDR3 is TGTGCCAGCAGCTCACACAGGGGCTACGAGCAGTACTTC. This gives the protein CASSSHRGYEQYF.

The sample holds many counts of this clonotype. The chain recombines TRBV6-1 with TRBJ1-2; weak D call: TRBD1 (5 bases). This CDR3 spans 15 amino acids. The germline V and J ends were trimmed by 11 bases and 0 bases, with 19 bases remaining between them. CDR1 and CDR2 from the germline V gene are MNHNS and SASEGT. The CDR3 loop is CASGDPVPTNYGYTF. Here the CDR3 DNA reads TGTGCCTCTGGGGACCCCGTTCCAACTAACTATGGCTACACCTTC.

About this clonotype itself: The junction departs from the called germline gene at one end, perhaps through a read error. CDR3 coding DNA: TGTGCCAGCAGGTACTCTACGTACCAAGAGACCCAGTACTTC. This gives the protein CASRYSTYQETQYF. The V and J genes are TRBV6-7 and TRBJ2-5; D is undetermined. TRBV6-7 is designated an ORF whose function remains uncertain. The CDR3 consists of 14 residues.

V and J are TRBV6-1 and TRBJ2-4; possibly TRBD2 for D (5 bases). The CDR3 runs to 15 residues. Trimming shortened V by 0 bases and J by 12 bases, and 18 bases separated the two germline ends. CDR1 and CDR2 (germline): MNHNS, SASEGT. CDR3 sequence: CASSEAMARVAGQYF. DNA for the CDR3: TGTGCCAGCAGTGAAGCGATGGCCCGGGTGGCGGGTCAGTACTTC.

V gene TRBV28 combines with J gene TRBJ2-7; D not resolved. The CDR3 has 14 residues. Germline V CDR1 and CDR2: MDHEN, SYDVKM. The V and J ends lost 7 bases and 7 bases respectively, with 20 bases between them. The CDR3: CASNPTRVLREQYF. Written as DNA, the CDR3 is TGTGCCAGCAACCCGACGCGAGTACTACGGGAGCAGTACTTC.

This clonotype was seen a handful of times. The genes are TRBV7-9 and TRBJ2-5, with 7 bases aligning to TRBD1. The CDR3 consists of 15 residues. Germline CDR1 reads SEHNR; CDR2 reads FQNEAQ (reference sequence). V shed 4 bases, J shed 5 bases, and the junction held 10 bases outside the gene matches. CDR3 region: CASSSLTGVGETQYF. The CDR3, as DNA: TGTGCCAGCAGCTCCCTAACAGGGGTAGGGGAGACCCAGTACTTC.

This sequence joins TRBV4-3 and TRBJ1-3; TRBD1 is a possible D gene (6 bases). V shed 1 base and J shed 4 bases, with 11 bases lying between them. This CDR3 comprises 15 residues. Looked up from germline, CDR1 is LGHNA and CDR2 is YSLEER. The CDR3, as DNA: TGCGCCAGCAGCCAAGTTGGAGGGGGAGGAAACACCATATATTTT. It yields the protein CASSQVGGGGNTIYF.

The table lists this clonotype with a few counts. CDR3 nucleotides: TGTGCCATCACAGTACAGCCGCAGCAAACTAGGGGCTACACCTTC. It yields the protein CAITVQPQQTRGYTF. The rearrangement links TRBV10-3 to TRBJ1-2; D remains ambiguous. The CDR3 has 15 residues. CDR1 is ENHRY and CDR2 is SYGVKD in the germline V gene. V was trimmed by 7 bases and J by 8 bases, leaving 23 bases between them.

This clonotype has a handful of counts. V usage is TRBV5-1 and J usage is TRBJ2-1; 7 bases agree with TRBD2. In germline, CDR1 is SGHRS, CDR2 YFSETQ. The CDR3 has 14 residues. The ends lost 0 bases at V and 6 bases at J; junction bases unmatched: 3. The CDR3: CASSLVAGVNEQFF. In DNA, the CDR3 is TGCGCCAGCAGCTTGGTTGCGGGGGTCAATGAGCAGTTCTTC.

The V gene is TRBV5-6, the J gene TRBJ2-2; possible D gene TRBD2, 5 bases. The V and J ends lost 0 bases and 8 bases respectively, with 8 bases between them. The CDR3 sequence is 13 residues long. The germline CDR1 and CDR2 sequences are SGHDT and YYEEEE. The CDR3 nucleotides read TGTGCCAGCAGCTTGGGCGGACTGGGGGAGCTGTTTTTT. Encoded protein: CASSLGGLGELFF.

The chain has TRBV25-1 and TRBJ1-3; D might be TRBD1 (5 bases). This CDR3 has 14 residues. V lost 4 bases to trimming and J lost 0 bases, with 7 bases between them. The germline gives CDR1 MGHDK, CDR2 SYGVNS. DNA for the CDR3: TGTGCCAGCAGTGTGACAGACTCTGGAAACACCATATATTTT. Its translation is CASSVTDSGNTIYF.

The chain couples TRBV14 to TRBJ2-3, with a tentative D call TRBD2 (5 bases). V lost 0 bases and J 0 bases, leaving 13 bases between the germline ends. Germline CDR1 and CDR2: SGHDN and FVKESK. This CDR3 comprises 17 residues. The CDR3 DNA reads TGTGCCAGCAGCCAAGATCGTCGGGGTCCTAGCACAGATACGCAGTATTTT. Translating gives CASSQDRRGPSTDTQYF.

This clonotype came up a few times. The rearrangement uses TRBV29-1 and TRBJ2-2; D is perhaps TRBD1 or TRBD2 (6 bases each). V gave up 7 bases and J gave up 5 bases, with 20 bases separating them. CDR1 is SQVTM and CDR2 is ANQGSEA in the germline V gene. The CDR3 has 15 residues. The CDR3: CSADPGAGRTGELFF. CDR3 sequence (DNA): TGCAGCGCCGACCCGGGGGCAGGGAGGACCGGGGAGCTGTTTTTT.

The chain joins TRBV28 to TRBJ2-1; TRBD2 is a possible D gene (6 bases). Trimming took off 1 base at V and 5 bases at J, with 12 bases between the two ends. The CDR3 contains 15 residues. Germline lookup yields CDR1 MDHEN and CDR2 SYDVKM. CDR3 nucleotide sequence: TGTGCCAGCAGTTTATACGGGCGGGGAGACAATGAGCAGTTCTTC. This translates into CASSLYGRGDNEQFF.

The V call is TRBV15, the J call TRBJ1-1, with 10 nucleotides matching TRBD1. V shed 4 bases, J shed 0 bases, and the junction held 8 bases outside the gene matches. The germline gives CDR1 LNHNV, CDR2 YYDKDF (reference sequence). The CDR3 is 17 residues long. The CDR3 DNA is TGTGCCACCAGCACCGACAGGGGGCTTTTGTTGAACACTGAAGCTTTCTTT. It encodes CATSTDRGLLLNTEAFF.

This clonotype was detected a few times. The chain uses TRBV20-1 and TRBJ2-1; possible D gene TRBD1, 6 bases. Trimming removed 1 base from V and 8 bases from J, with 21 bases in between. The CDR3 is 16 amino acids. Germline-derived CDR1 and CDR2 are DFQATT and SNEGSKA (reference sequence). The CDR3 sequence: CSARGGRGPEGDEQFF. CDR3 coding DNA: TGCAGTGCTAGAGGTGGCAGGGGCCCCGAGGGGGATGAGCAGTTCTTC.

In its sample, this clonotype was seen a few times. The chain combines TRBV5-1 with TRBJ2-7; TRBD2 might be the D (6 bases). Germline CDR1 SGHRS, CDR2 YFSETQ. This CDR3 spans 15 amino acids. Trimming pared 0 bases from V and 6 bases from J, leaving 16 bases between. DNA for the CDR3: TGCGCCAGCAGCTTGGATCCAGCGGGCTCTAGCGAGCAGTACTTC. Translation: CASSLDPAGSSEQYF.

This sequence joins TRBV12-3 or TRBV12-4 and TRBJ2-3; TRBD2 might be the D (6 bases). With 5 bases removed from V and 0 bases from J, the gap between germline ends came to 18 bases. This CDR3 is 17 amino acids long. The CDR3 protein is CASSHYAGGGSTDTQYF. CDR3 DNA: TGTGCCAGCAGTCACTACGCGGGTGGGGGGAGCACAGATACGCAGTATTTT.

The J gene is TRBJ1-4, the V gene TRBV4-2; D not certain. With 0 bases removed from V and 7 bases from J, the gap between germline ends came to 12 bases. The CDR3 length is 15 residues. CDR1 is LGHNA and CDR2 is YNFKEQ in the germline V gene. The CDR3 is CASSQDGQVREKLFF. In DNA, the CDR3 is TGTGCCAGCAGCCAAGATGGGCAGGTTCGTGAAAAACTGTTTTTT.

This clonotype was seen repeatedly, ten times or more. The chain links TRBV5-5 to TRBJ2-7; 11 bases align to TRBD1. V gave up 5 bases and J gave up 3 bases; unmatched junction bases: 4. Germline lookup yields CDR1 SGHKS and CDR2 YYEKEE (reference sequence). The CDR3 runs 14 residues. The CDR3 spells CASRRTGGGYEQYF. The CDR3 nucleotides read TGTGCCAGCAGACGGACAGGGGGCGGCTACGAGCAGTACTTC.

The rearrangement links TRBV20-1 to TRBJ2-3; a weak D match, TRBD2 (5 bases). The CDR3 covers 13 residues. Between the trimmed V and J ends, which lost 3 bases and 4 bases, there was a span of 11 bases. Germline CDR1 DFQATT, CDR2 SNEGSKA (reference sequence). This CDR3 is CSASLASPDTQYF. DNA for the CDR3: TGCAGTGCTAGCCTGGCTAGCCCAGATACGCAGTATTTT.